The subject of this entry is one T cell receptor beta chain. Its antigen is undetermined. The data were obtained in a study of human T cells and chemical hapten exposure. General observations from the study: Large CDR3 similarity clusters arose significantly more often from expanded TCRs than from controls.

Specified time point: patch test 3, about 24 weeks after DPC sensitization. Noted treatment: therapeutic diphenylcyclopropenone sensitization with weekly scalp DPC. It was from unfractionated whole blood that total RNA was extracted. The authors' processing: Per sample, the median was about 95,000 TCRs, with values from around 25,000 to 690,000. TCRdb re-analysed the RACE reads in MiXCR, keeping a single row per CDR3 protein. The V and J calls come from TCRdb's annotation, not from the publication. The table includes about 190,000 distinct CDR3 sequences, around 25% detected once. The material was whole blood, obtained in connection with sensitization to the hapten diphenylcyclopropenone (DPC). This sequence was found in a middle-aged woman with alopecia areata. Some clones in this sample may be carry-over from other donors' samples.

DNA for the CDR3: TGTGCCAGCAGCGCAAATTACAATCAGCCCCAGCATTTT. Translated, it gives CASSANYNQPQHF. V is TRBV7-2 and J is TRBJ1-5; D gene uncertain. Trimming shortened V by 5 bases and J by 3 bases, and 8 bases separated the two germline ends. Germline V gene data show CDR1 as SGHTA and CDR2 as FQGNSA. The CDR3 has 13 residues. Based on the CDR3 plus reference TRBV7-2 and TRBJ1-5, the full variable domain is GAGVSQSPSNKVTEKGKDVELRCDPISGHTALYWYRQSLGQGLEFLIYFQGNSAPDKSGLPSDRFSAERTGGSVSTLTIQRTQQEDSAVYLCASSANYNQPQHFGDGTRLSIL.